The present T cell receptor (beta chain) was sequenced within a study of cytomegalovirus exposure and HLA in healthy donors. The study ran its PCR with 60 Vbeta and 13 Jbeta primers. Assay: immunoSEQ multiplex PCR; the TCRdb copy retains only in-frame clones and omits some. The table records roughly 57,000 clones, about 80% of them present only once. Germline assignment: CDR1 MNHNS and CDR2 SASEGT. The CDR3 length is 15 residues. The junction had 10 bases not matched to a gene; V was cut back by 3 bases and J by 8 bases. This clone has more than one count but fewer than ten. The sequence came from a man in his fifties in good health and CMV-seronegative. The genes are TRBV6-1 and TRBJ2-1; the match to TRBD1 covers 7 bases. The sequencing input was PBMCs. The CDR3 DNA reads as TGTGCCAGCAGTGAGGTAGGGGGCGCGATAGATGAGCAGTTCTTC. Amino acids: CASSEVGGAIDEQFF.